The sample holds one count of the clone carrying this TCR beta chain. What it recognizes is unknown. The data belong to a study of T cell repertoires in cytomegalovirus infection. Study summary: Selection of CMV epitopes for the study included recently identified HLA-C-restricted and well-studied HLA-B-restricted ones. From public TCR beta signatures came an indication of both CMV infection and matching HLA type. Study findings and constraints: Frequencies of public TCR beta families were cumulated, and this identified carriers of CMV plus the relevant HLA. Across the ex vivo response, the dominant clonotypes were HLA-C-restricted CMV-specific TCR beta clonotypes.

Using its own MiXCR run on the reads, TCRdb lists one record per CDR3 protein. The sample carries some 590,000 distinct CDR3 sequences, around two fifths recorded once. Germline CDR1 reads DFQATT; CDR2 reads SNEGSKA (reference sequence). The length of the CDR3 is 15 residues. Between the trimmed V and J ends, which lost 2 bases and 5 bases, there was a span of 18 bases. Sample: cultured PBMCs, taken from culture after CMV antigen stimulation. This receptor was obtained from a human donor in good health (CMV status not recorded). Some clones in this sample may be carry-over from other donors' samples. This chain uses TRBV20-1 with TRBJ2-5, with D perhaps assigned TRBD1 or TRBD2 (5 bases each). This CDR3 is CSARSGGEASETQYF. DNA of the CDR3: TGCAGTGCTAGATCTGGGGGAGAAGCTTCGGAGACCCAGTACTTC.